This entry lists 2 T cell receptor beta chains sequenced from one sample in a study of molecular identifiers for immune sequencing clone quantification. From the PCR reads, TCRdb called clonotypes with MiXCR, one entry per CDR3 protein. The sample contains approximately 9,800 distinct CDR3 sequences, approximately 20% of which appear only once. Sequenced sample: naive CD8+ T cells from blood, with Jurkat cell RNA spiked in. As for subset: FACS-sorted CD8+CD4-CCR7+CD45RA+ naive T cells. The origin of the receptors is a human donor in good health. Some libraries in this study had Jurkat cell RNA spiked in.

As for this clonotype: A much larger clone differs by one base, so this may be a read error. No conserved phenylalanine or tryptophan is present at the end of the CDR3, so a read error is the likely explanation. The gene calls are TRBV5-6 and TRBJ1-1, with D perhaps TRBD1 (5 bases). Germline values: CDR1 SGHDT, CDR2 YYEEEE. This CDR3 is 14 amino acids long. Trimming pared 4 bases from V and 1 base from J, leaving 11 bases between. In DNA, the CDR3 is TGTGCCAGCAGCCCCGGAGGGGCGAACACTGAAGCTTTCTCT. This gives the protein CASSPGGANTEAFS.

Sample share makes this clonotype medium-sized. The gene calls are TRBV3-1 and TRBJ2-3; TRBD1 matches 7 bases. The CDR3 is made up of 14 amino acids. CDR1 and CDR2 (germline): LGHDT, YNNKEL (reference sequence). V shed 3 bases and J 5 bases; nucleotides not matched to a gene: 5. The CDR3 sequence is CASSHKGQLDTQYF. DNA for the CDR3: TGTGCCAGCAGCCACAAGGGACAGTTAGATACGCAGTATTTT.